This entry features one T cell receptor beta chain sequence. Its antigen is unidentified. Total RNA was isolated from each sample in quantities of at least 6 micrograms. The data belong to a study of blood T cells in healthy people across ages. Findings and limits, study-wide: Naive T cell percentage by flow cytometry tracked strongly with beta diversity.

V lost 4 bases to trimming and J lost 6 bases, with 13 bases between them. Germline loops: CDR1 KGHSH, CDR2 LQKENI. The CDR3 totals 14 residues. Primed by a sample-barcoded 5' primer and a J-beta primer mix, a second PCR proceeded for 7 to 11 cycles. A template-switch adaptor containing 12 random nucleotides labeled each cDNA molecule. Via MiXCR, TCRdb re-called the 5' RACE reads, giving one row per CDR3 protein. The sample includes about 1,400,000 distinct CDR3 sequences, approximately 60% seen only once; the top ten take roughly 6.3%. Sequenced material: blood. The receptor's source is a man younger than 30 in good health. This sequence joins TRBV18 and TRBJ2-1, with a tentative D call TRBD1 (5 bases). CDR3 sequence reads: CASSLIPQGNEQFF. CDR3 bases: TGTGCCAGCTCACTTATACCTCAGGGCAATGAGCAGTTCTTC.